Listed below are T cell receptor beta chains from one sample, sequenced in a study of a mutant IDH1 vaccine in newly diagnosed glioma. Here immunoSEQ multiplex PCR was the method, and the copy in TCRdb shows in-frame clones only, minus some. The top ten clones hold about 3% of a sample with about 32,000 clones, roughly 77% of them seen once. For these TCRs, the target antigens are not known. The material sequenced was PBMCs, taken from a glioma patient whose treatment included an IDH1 peptide vaccine. The receptors shown here come from a man in his forties with glioma. Some clones in this sample may be carry-over from other donors' samples. CDR3s include the opening cysteine and the closing phenylalanine or tryptophan. D genes are given only for firm matches. Clone size is shown for a subset of rows, as once, few, many or a class of expanded clone.

TRBV7-9	TRBJ2-7	-	-	CASSPGEGYYYEQYF	TGTGCCAGCAGCCCTGGCGAGGGATACTACTACGAGCAGTACTTC
TRBV4-1	TRBJ1-4	few	-	CASSQEWQSDEKLFF	TGCGCCAGCAGCCAAGAATGGCAGTCGGATGAAAAACTGTTTTTT
TRBV5-4	TRBJ2-3	once	TRBD2	CASSLDAQRGWTDTQYF	TGTGCCAGCAGCTTGGATGCACAGCGGGGATGGACAGATACGCAGTATTTT
TRBV30	TRBJ1-2	-	-	CAWNGAGWKSKYGYTF	TGTGCCTGGAATGGGGCAGGGTGGAAATCTAAGTATGGCTACACCTTC
TRBV27	TRBJ2-6	-	TRBD1	CASSPGQGLSGANVLTF	TGTGCCAGCAGTCCGGGACAGGGGCTCTCTGGGGCCAACGTCCTGACTTTC
TRBV30	TRBJ2-5	once	-	CAWNPSGNVQETQYF	TGTGCCTGGAATCCTAGTGGAAACGTACAAGAGACCCAGTACTTC
TRBV19	TRBJ1-1	-	TRBD1	CASSIGQGTEAFF	TGTGCCAGTAGTATAGGACAGGGGACTGAAGCTTTCTTT
TRBV5-8	TRBJ1-1	-	-	CASTHRGEGTEAFF	TGTGCCAGCACGCACCGGGGGGAAGGCACTGAAGCTTTCTTT
TRBV27	TRBJ1-5	few	-	CASSLSPNSNQPQHF	TGTGCCAGCAGTTTATCGCCAAATAGCAATCAGCCCCAGCATTTT
TRBV10-3	TRBJ2-6	once	-	CAISEIRQGGSGANVLTF	TGTGCCATCAGTGAGATTCGGCAGGGCGGCTCTGGGGCCAACGTCCTGACTTTC
TRBV5-1	TRBJ2-2	-	-	CASSLDTYTGELFF	TGCGCCAGCAGCTTGGACACTTACACCGGGGAGCTGTTTTTT
TRBV7-2	TRBJ1-1	medium-sized	-	CASSFRQGGTEAFF	TGTGCCAGCAGCTTCCGGCAGGGAGGAACTGAAGCTTTCTTT
TRBV4-1	TRBJ2-6	-	-	CASSQGPTSSGANVLTF	TGCGCCAGCAGCCAAGGGCCGACCTCGTCTGGGGCCAACGTCCTGACTTTC
TRBV15	TRBJ2-2	-	-	CATSSAGQIYTGELFF	TGTGCCACCAGCAGCGCTGGACAGATATACACCGGGGAGCTGTTTTTT
TRBV20-1	TRBJ2-5	-	-	CSAWDVETQYF	TGCAGTGCGTGGGACGTTGAGACCCAGTACTTC
TRBV11-3	TRBJ2-2	-	-	CASSSYQGAVTGELFF	TGTGCCAGCAGCTCGTACCAGGGTGCGGTCACCGGGGAGCTGTTTTTT
TRBV4-3	TRBJ2-5	-	TRBD2	CASSQGVVAGPTQYF	TGCGCCAGCAGCCAAGGGGTGGTAGCGGGCCCGACCCAGTACTTC
TRBV29-1	TRBJ2-1	-	-	CSVEFVYNEQFF	TGCAGCGTTGAATTTGTCTACAATGAGCAGTTCTTC
TRBV11-2	TRBJ1-2	-	-	CASNRPGRSYGYTF	TGTGCCAGCAACAGACCGGGGAGAAGCTATGGCTACACCTTC
TRBV18	TRBJ1-1	-	-	CASSPAGGIEAFF	TGTGCCAGCTCACCAGCGGGGGGCATAGAAGCTTTCTTT
TRBV28	TRBJ1-6	-	TRBD1	CASSLSRQGNSPLHF	TGTGCCAGCAGTTTAAGTAGACAGGGAAATTCACCCCTCCACTTT
TRBV10-1	TRBJ1-3	few	TRBD1	CASSWDRPGNTIYF	TGCGCCAGCAGTTGGGACAGGCCTGGAAACACCATATATTTT